The 30 T cell receptor beta chains below all came from one sample that was sequenced in a study of shared clonotypes between healthy human individuals. Libraries were prepared by immunoSEQ multiplex PCR; TCRdb keeps only in-frame clonotypes and omits some of them. This sample yields about 490,000 clones, of which 81% are seen a single time; roughly 13% belongs to the top ten. Material for sequencing was PBMCs. Every receptor here comes from a middle-aged woman in good health. Some clones in this sample may be carry-over from other donors' samples.

V is TRBV2 and J is TRBJ1-5; D not certain. The V end was cut by 6 bases, the J end by 4 bases, with 13 bases between. The CDR3 contains 14 residues. Germline V gives CDR1 SNHLY, CDR2 FYNNEI. CDR3 in DNA: TGTGCCAGCAGGGGCCTTGACCAAAATCAGCCCCAGCATTTT. As protein: CASRGLDQNQPQHF.

The chain links TRBV7-8 to TRBJ1-1; a weak D match, TRBD1 (6 bases). Trimming stripped 1 base from V and 3 bases from J, with 9 bases between. The CDR3 length is 14 residues. Germline CDR1 is SGHVS and CDR2 is FQNEAQ. CDR3 loop: CASSLVRGDTEAFF. The DNA of the CDR3 is TGTGCCAGCAGCTTAGTAAGGGGGGACACTGAAGCTTTCTTT.

The V and J genes are TRBV25-1 and TRBJ2-2; 7 bases agree with TRBD1. The CDR3 is made up of 15 amino acids. Looked up from germline, CDR1 is MGHDK and CDR2 is SYGVNS. The V gene end was trimmed by 5 bases and the J gene end by 4 bases; junction bases not matched to a gene: 7. CDR3 amino acids: CASSPRGMSTGELFF. The CDR3 DNA sequence: TGTGCCAGCAGTCCCAGGGGGATGAGCACCGGGGAGCTGTTTTTT.

As concerns this clone: With only one base between it and a far larger clone, this is likely a read error. The chain joins TRBV25-1 to TRBJ2-3, with 13 bases fitting TRBD2. The CDR3 runs 18 residues. The junction had 8 bases not matched to a gene; V was cut back by 4 bases and J by 1 base. Germline CDR1 and CDR2: MGHDK and SYGVNS. This CDR3 reads CASSVLAGGTFGTDTQYF. In nucleotides, the CDR3 is TGTGCCAGCAGTGTACTAGCGGGAGGGACCTTCGGCACAGATACGCAGTATTTT.

The chain joins TRBV29-1 to TRBJ2-7; 8 nucleotides align to TRBD2. The CDR3 has 13 residues. CDR1 SQVTM and CDR2 ANQGSEA come from the germline V gene. Germline trimming cut 4 bases from V and 4 bases from J; bases unmatched to any gene: 6. The CDR3 DNA reads TGCAGCGTTGCTAGCGGGCCTACGTACGAGCAGTACTTC. Translated: CSVASGPTYEQYF.

CDR3 loop: CAWGDFYEQYF. The CDR3, as DNA: TGTGCCTGGGGGGACTTCTACGAGCAGTACTTC. The gene calls are TRBV30 and TRBJ2-7, with D possibly being TRBD2 (6 bases). Germline V gene data show CDR1 as GTSNPN and CDR2 as SVGIG (reference sequence). Trimming took 5 bases from V and 3 from J, leaving 8 bases between them. This CDR3 is 11 amino acids long. Full variable domain (remainder filled in from reference TRBV30 and TRBJ2-7): SQTIHQWPATLVQPVGSPLSLECTVEGTSNPNLYWYRQAAGRGLQLLFYSVGIGQISSEVPQNLSASRPQDRQFILSSKKLLLSDSGFYLCAWGDFYEQYFGPGTRLTVT.

This chain links TRBV5-1 with TRBJ2-1; D uncertain. V gave up 5 bases and J gave up 0 bases, with 15 bases separating them. There are 16 residues in the CDR3. Germline CDR1 and CDR2: SGHRS and YFSETQ. The CDR3 coding sequence is TGCGCCAGCAGACCCGTGTCCTCCAGCTCCTACAATGAGCAGTTCTTC. It specifies CASRPVSSSSYNEQFF. The whole variable domain, remainder taken from reference TRBV5-1 and TRBJ2-1, is KAGVTQTPRYLIKTRGQQVTLSCSPISGHRSVSWYQQTPGQGLQFLFEYFSETQRNKGNFPGRFSGRQFSNSRSEMNVSTLELGDSALYLCASRPVSSSSYNEQFFGPGTRLTVL.

This clone appeared many times. The CDR3 here is CASVLWASGGAYNEQFF. The CDR3 DNA follows: TGTGCCAGCGTCCTGTGGGCTAGCGGGGGGGCCTACAATGAGCAGTTCTTC. This chain joins TRBV7-8 and TRBJ2-1; 12 bases fit TRBD2. Per germline, CDR1 SGHVS and CDR2 FQNEAQ. Unmatched junction bases numbered 10, after V lost 8 bases and J lost 2 bases. This CDR3 region has 17 residues.

V is TRBV28 and J is TRBJ2-7, with D tentatively TRBD1 (6 bases). The CDR3 contains 12 residues. Germline CDR1 and CDR2: MDHEN and SYDVKM. V lost 9 bases and J lost 2, with 11 bases in between. The chain's CDR3 is CASLQGTYEQYF. Here the CDR3 DNA reads TGTGCCAGTCTACAGGGAACCTACGAGCAGTACTTC.

Comment on this clone: A far larger clone lies a single base away; this is likely a read error. Other DNA sequences in the sample encode the same CDR3. V and J are TRBV9 and TRBJ1-5; 7 nucleotides agree with TRBD1. From germline, CDR1 is SGDLS and CDR2 YYNGEE. The CDR3 is 15 residues long. CDR3 region: CASSVEGARGQPQHF. The DNA of the CDR3 is TGTGCCAGCAGCGTAGAGGGGGCGCGGGGACAGCCCCAGCATTTC.

V gene TRBV5-4 combines with J gene TRBJ2-3; TRBD1 or TRBD2 may be the D gene (5 bases each). Germline assignment: CDR1 SGHNT and CDR2 YYREEE (reference sequence). The CDR3 spans 16 residues. V was clipped by 1 base and J by 0 bases, with 12 bases between them. CDR3 sequence (DNA): TGTGCCAGCAGCTTGACCGGGACGGAAAGCACAGATACGCAGTATTTT. It encodes CASSLTGTESTDTQYF. Variable domain in full (rest from reference TRBV5-4 and TRBJ2-3): ETGVTQSPTHLIKTRGQQVTLRCSSQSGHNTVSWYQQALGQGPQFIFQYYREEENGRGNFPPRFSGLQFPNYSSELNVNALELDDSALYLCASSLTGTESTDTQYFGPGTRLTVL.

The chain uses TRBV28 and TRBJ2-1, with TRBD1 matching 7 bases. The CDR3 loop spans 13 amino acids. Per germline, CDR1 MDHEN and CDR2 SYDVKM. Trimming at V came to 10 bases and at J to 1 base, leaving 4 bases not matched to a gene. This CDR3 reads CATSRGSYNEQFF. The CDR3 DNA sequence: TGTGCCACCAGCAGGGGGTCCTACAATGAGCAGTTCTTC. Combining the CDR3 with reference TRBV28 and TRBJ2-1 gives the whole variable domain DVKVTQSSRYLVKRTGEKVFLECVQDMDHENMFWYRQDPGLGLRLIYFSYDVKMKEKGDIPEGYSVSREKKERFSLILESASTNQTSMYLCATSRGSYNEQFFGPGTRLTVL.

This clone appeared many times. The rearrangement links TRBV25-1 to TRBJ2-7; 12 nucleotides match TRBD1. The length of the CDR3 is 16 residues. With V trimmed by 4 bases and J by 0 bases, 4 bases remained unmatched. Germline V gene data show CDR1 as MGHDK and CDR2 as SYGVNS. CDR3: CASSGGTGGFSYEQYF. CDR3 coding DNA: TGTGCCAGCAGTGGAGGGACAGGGGGCTTCTCCTACGAGCAGTACTTC.

This chain joins TRBV4-1 and TRBJ2-2; 9 bases agree with TRBD1. After removal of 3 bases from V and 1 base from J, the junction contained 3 bases not matched to a gene. The CDR3 length is 16 residues. CDR1 and CDR2 from the germline V gene are MGHRA and YSYEKL. CDR3 sequence: CASSQPGQGNTGELFF. Written as DNA, the CDR3 is TGCGCCAGCAGCCAGCCGGGACAGGGGAACACCGGGGAGCTGTTTTTT.

The gene calls are TRBV5-1 and TRBJ2-7, with D possibly called TRBD1 or TRBD2 (5 bases each). V was shortened by 4 bases and J by 4 bases, with 15 bases between the two germline ends. This CDR3 spans 14 amino acids. The germline CDR1 and CDR2 sequences are SGHRS and YFSETQ. CDR3 residues: CASSPPGTHYEQYF. CDR3 nucleotide sequence: TGCGCCAGCAGCCCCCCAGGGACGCATTACGAGCAGTACTTC.

J is TRBJ2-7 and V is TRBV2; 8 nucleotides align to TRBD2. The CDR3 is made up of 14 amino acids. Germline CDR1 is SNHLY and CDR2 is FYNNEI. J was trimmed by 3 bases and V by 7 bases; bases with no gene match: 8. As DNA, the CDR3 is TGTGCCAGCAACCGGGGGGGTCAAAACTACGAGCAGTACTTC. It encodes CASNRGGQNYEQYF.

The chain employs TRBV5-1 and TRBJ2-1, with D tentatively TRBD1 or TRBD2 (6 bases each). V was clipped by 0 bases and J by 4 bases, with 17 bases between them. This CDR3 is built from 17 residues. Germline lookup yields CDR1 SGHRS and CDR2 YFSETQ. The CDR3 here is CASSLERRGASYNEQFF. The CDR3 coding sequence is TGCGCCAGCAGCTTGGAGCGGAGGGGGGCCTCGTACAATGAGCAGTTCTTC.

This chain connects TRBV9 to TRBJ1-3, with unresolved D. Deletions cut 2 bases from V and 0 bases from J, with 12 bases between. This CDR3 contains 16 residues. Germline V gives CDR1 SGDLS, CDR2 YYNGEE. The CDR3 region is CASSVGTGLSGNTIYF. The CDR3 nucleotides are TGTGCCAGCAGCGTCGGAACGGGCCTCTCTGGAAACACCATATATTTT.

The V gene is TRBV7-2, the J gene TRBJ2-1; D might be TRBD1 (5 bases). With 2 bases removed from V and 14 bases from J, the gap between germline ends came to 13 bases. This CDR3 comprises 12 residues. The V gene's germline CDR1 is SGHTA and CDR2 FQGNSA. The CDR3 is CASSLSGGREFF. CDR3 in DNA: TGTGCCAGCAGCTTAAGTGGTGGCAGGGAGTTCTTC.

The chain uses TRBV7-9 and TRBJ2-7, with D uncertain. The germline V gene has CDR1 SEHNR and CDR2 FQNEAQ (reference sequence). V lost 5 bases, J lost 2 bases, and 10 bases lay in between. The CDR3 totals 13 residues. DNA of the CDR3: TGTGCCAGCAGCCCGGTGGGAACCTACGAGCAGTACTTC. Residues: CASSPVGTYEQYF.

The chain is built from TRBV6-4 and TRBJ2-2; D could derive from TRBD1 or TRBD2 (6 bases each). The CDR3 length is 17 residues. Trimming removed 5 bases at V and 2 bases at J, with 18 bases between. Per the germline V gene, CDR1 is MRHNA and CDR2 is SNTAGT. The CDR3 loop reads CASSPQGNGGNTGELFF. The DNA for the CDR3 is TGTGCCAGCAGTCCGCAGGGGAACGGGGGAAACACCGGGGAGCTGTTTTTT.

V is TRBV6-1 and J is TRBJ2-2; no clear D. The V end lost 4 bases, the J end lost 2 bases, and 8 bases lay between the germline ends. The CDR3 has 14 amino acids. CDR1 and CDR2 (germline): MNHNS, SASEGT. The CDR3 nucleotides are TGTGCCAGCAGTGGAAGAGCTAACACCGGGGAGCTGTTTTTT. It is translated as CASSGRANTGELFF.

This chain joins TRBV2 and TRBJ1-2; 8 nucleotides match TRBD1. The CDR3 has 16 residues. Germline CDR1 SNHLY, CDR2 FYNNEI. J lost 4 bases, V lost 2 bases, and 9 bases had no gene match. CDR3 in amino acids: CASSELDRAPLYGYTF. The CDR3 DNA sequence: TGTGCCAGCAGTGAATTGGACAGGGCCCCCCTCTATGGCTACACCTTC.

A remark on this clone: A far larger clone is only one base removed, so a read error is likely. This sequence joins TRBV2 and TRBJ1-5; 10 bases align to TRBD1. V gave up 8 bases and J gave up 6 bases; unmatched junction bases: 10. The length of the CDR3 is 15 residues. Per germline, CDR1 SNHLY and CDR2 FYNNEI. The CDR3 is CASGRGTGAGQPQHF. CDR3 coding DNA: TGTGCCAGCGGACGAGGGACAGGGGCCGGTCAGCCCCAGCATTTT.

Turning to this clone: This may come from a read error, since a much larger clone is one base off. The gene calls are TRBV5-1 and TRBJ2-1; D is undetermined. Germline CDR1 is SGHRS and CDR2 is YFSETQ. This CDR3 comprises 12 residues. CDR3 residues: CASSLAQNEQLF. CDR3 nucleotide sequence: TGCGCCAGCAGCTTGGCCCAAAATGAGCAGCTCTTC.

In the case of this clone: A far larger clone is only one base removed, so a read error is likely. Other DNA sequences in the sample encode the same CDR3. This chain links TRBV6-1 with TRBJ1-5, with D unclear. There are 14 residues in the CDR3. The V gene's germline CDR1 is MNHNS and CDR2 SASEGT. The ends were cut back, 2 bases at V and 0 bases at J, with 5 bases in the middle. In DNA, the CDR3 is TGTGCCAGCAGTGAACAAGATAGCAATCAGCCCCAGCATTTT. This encodes CASSEQDSNQPQHF.

With respect to this clone: Since a far larger clone is one base different, this is likely a read error. DNA of the CDR3: TGTGCCAGCAGCTCCGGGATTAGCGGCCAGTCGGAGACCCAGTACTTC. It translates to CASSSGISGQSETQYF. The V call is TRBV11-3, the J call TRBJ2-5; perhaps TRBD2 as D (6 bases). The V gene lost 4 bases and the J gene lost 5 bases, with 20 bases spanning the gap. The CDR3 is 16 amino acids. Germline V gene data show CDR1 as SGHNT and CDR2 as YENEEA.

The chain joins TRBV19 to TRBJ2-1; 7 positions agree with TRBD1. Looked up from germline, CDR1 is LNHDA and CDR2 is SQIVND (reference sequence). This CDR3 comprises 14 residues. The junction had 7 bases not matched to a gene; V was cut back by 7 bases and J by 4 bases. This CDR3 reads CASNRAGGYNEQFF. CDR3 nucleotides: TGTGCCAGTAATAGAGCAGGGGGATACAATGAGCAGTTCTTC. The whole variable domain, filled in from reference TRBV19 and TRBJ2-1, reads DGGITQSPKYLFRKEGQNVTLSCEQNLNHDAMYWYRQDPGQGLRLIYYSQIVNDFQKGDIAEGYSVSREKKESFPLTVTSAQKNPTAFYLCASNRAGGYNEQFFGPGTRLTVL.

The chain combines TRBV4-2 with TRBJ1-3, with D possibly matching TRBD1 (5 bases). The length of the CDR3 is 17 residues. Trimming pared 1 base from V and 0 bases from J, leaving 13 bases between. Germline CDR1 and CDR2: LGHNA and YNFKEQ. Here the CDR3 DNA reads TGTGCCAGCAGCCAAGCTAGACAGCAACACTCTGGAAACACCATATATTTT. This translates into CASSQARQQHSGNTIYF.

This clone has ten or more counts. The sample carries other DNA sequences with the same CDR3. The gene calls are TRBV27 and TRBJ1-5; D is unresolved. From germline, CDR1 is MNHEY and CDR2 SMNVEV (reference sequence). The V end lost 6 bases, the J end lost 0 bases, and 6 bases lay between the germline ends. The CDR3 is 13 amino acids. The CDR3 loop reads CASSPYSNQPQHF. CDR3 nucleotide sequence: TGTGCCAGCAGCCCTTATAGCAATCAGCCCCAGCATTTT.